This TCR beta chain is drawn from a study of blood T cell repertoires in COVID-19. Study-wide context: Both acute and convalescent COVID-19 samples were obtained from the United States, Italy and Spain. Sources were T cells, B-cell-depleted T cells, or PBMCs; the material itself was cDNA or gDNA.

Original analysis: Amplification of reference gene primers was used by the study to estimate nucleated cell counts. Sequenced by immunoSEQ multiplex PCR; TCRdb stores in-frame clones only, minus some. That table gives V, J and clone size, and the DNA gave D and trimming. The table includes about 330,000 clones, over 75% detected once. This clone appeared a few times. V gave up 6 bases and J gave up 1 base, with 16 bases separating them. This CDR3 spans 16 amino acids. Germline V gene data show CDR1 as LNHDA and CDR2 as SQIVND (reference sequence). V usage is TRBV19 and J usage is TRBJ2-1, with D possibly being TRBD1 (6 bases). The receptor was derived from a human donor in a cohort sampled during active COVID-19. Sequencing was performed on peripheral blood. CDR3 nucleotides: TGTGCCAGTAGATGGGGATCAGGGGTGTCCTACAATGAGCAGTTCTTC. As protein: CASRWGSGVSYNEQFF.